This T cell receptor beta chain originates from a study of blood T cells in healthy people across ages. Study-wide findings and caveats: The unsorted PBMCs prevented any conclusive comparison of naive versus antigen-experienced cells.

It was with a sample-barcoded 5' primer and a J-beta primer mix that a second PCR of about 6 to 12 cycles was run. Through a template-switch adaptor with 12 random nucleotides, each cDNA molecule received a tag. TCRdb reprocessed the 5' RACE reads with MiXCR, giving one entry per CDR3 protein. Of around 1,600,000 distinct CDR3 sequences listed, roughly two fifths were seen once; the top ten hold about 4%. Remarks on this clonotype: Antigen: not known.

V was cut by 3 bases and J by 2 bases, with 8 bases left in between. The CDR3 runs 14 residues. CDR1 and CDR2 from the germline V gene are LGHNA and YSLEER. The gene calls are TRBV4-3 and TRBJ2-1; D gene uncertain. What was sequenced was blood. This TCR derives from a woman aged 18-29 years in good health. The CDR3 here is CASSQTLTYNEQFF. CDR3 DNA sequence: TGCGCCAGCAGCCAGACCCTCACCTACAATGAGCAGTTCTTC.